This record looks at one T cell receptor (beta chain) sequence and its context. The sample originates from a study of blood T cell repertoires in COVID-19. The CDR3 sequence is 14 residues long. Germline values: CDR1 SGHTA, CDR2 FQGNSA. Trimming shortened V by 11 bases and J by 0 bases, and 15 bases separated the two germline ends. The method was immunoSEQ multiplex PCR; TCRdb's version includes in-frame clones alone and lacks a portion of them. The table shows approximately 100,000 clones, with approximately 80% occurring only once. The sample consisted of peripheral blood. The clonotype comes from a woman in her sixties or seventies with acute or convalescent COVID-19. The rearrangement uses TRBV7-2 and TRBJ2-3; TRBD1 is a possible D gene (6 bases). CDR3 nucleotide sequence: TGTGCCTCATCGCTGGGGGCGAGCACAGATACGCAGTATTTT. Its translation is CASSLGASTDTQYF.